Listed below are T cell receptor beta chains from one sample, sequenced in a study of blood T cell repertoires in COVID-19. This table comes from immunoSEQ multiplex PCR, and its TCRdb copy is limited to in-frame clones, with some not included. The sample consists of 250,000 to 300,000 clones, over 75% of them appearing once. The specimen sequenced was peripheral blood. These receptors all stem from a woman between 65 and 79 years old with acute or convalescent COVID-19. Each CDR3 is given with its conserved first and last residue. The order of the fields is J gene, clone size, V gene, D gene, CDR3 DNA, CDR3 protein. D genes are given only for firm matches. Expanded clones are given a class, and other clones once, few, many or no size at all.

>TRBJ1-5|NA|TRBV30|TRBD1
TGTGCCTGCTCTTCGGGACAGCGCAATCAGCCCCAGCATTTT
CACSSGQRNQPQHF
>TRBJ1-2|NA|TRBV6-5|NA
TGTGCCAGCAGCCTAGGGGGGGCGAATAACTATGGCTACACCTTC
CASSLGGANNYGYTF
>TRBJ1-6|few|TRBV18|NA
TGTGCCAGCTCACCAGAGAGATCACCCCTCCACTTT
CASSPERSPLHF
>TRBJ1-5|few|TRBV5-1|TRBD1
TGCGCCAGCAGCCCAGGGACAGACTTTTGGCCCCAGCATTTT
CASSPGTDFWPQHF
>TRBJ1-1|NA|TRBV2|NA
TGTGCCAGCAGCCTCGGAGCGGGACGAGCTTTCTTT
CASSLGAGRAFF
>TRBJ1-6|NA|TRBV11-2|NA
TGTGCCAGCAGCTTGACGGAAAGGGGGAGAGGGGTCCACTTT
CASSLTERGRGVHF
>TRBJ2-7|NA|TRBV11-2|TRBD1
TGTGCCAGCAGCCCAGGGGGCCAGGGGATCGGAGAGCAGTACTTC
CASSPGGQGIGEQYF
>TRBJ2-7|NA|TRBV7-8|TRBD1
TGTGCCAGCAGCACCTCCCCCGGGACAGGGAGCTACGAGCAGTACTTC
CASSTSPGTGSYEQYF
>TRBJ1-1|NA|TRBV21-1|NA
TGTGCCAGCAGCAAAGAGGACAGGAAAGCTTTCTTT
CASSKEDRKAFF
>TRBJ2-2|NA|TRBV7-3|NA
TGTGCCAGCAGCAAGGGGCGGCTCACCGGGGAGCTGTTTTTT
CASSKGRLTGELFF
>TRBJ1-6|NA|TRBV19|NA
TGTGCCAGTAGTGACCGGACAGTACGGAGGTCACCCCTCCACTTT
CASSDRTVRRSPLHF
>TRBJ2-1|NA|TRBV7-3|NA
TGTGCCAGCAGCTTAGACCAGCGGTCGGGGAATGAGCAGTTCTTC
CASSLDQRSGNEQFF
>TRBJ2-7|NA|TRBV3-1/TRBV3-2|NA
TGTGCCAGCAGCCAAGATCAGGGTGGTTCCGAGCAGTACTTC
CASSQDQGGSEQYF
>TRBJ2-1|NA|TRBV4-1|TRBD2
TGCGCCAGCAGCCAAGTAGGGCGGGGGGGCCGGAATGAGCAGTTCTTC
CASSQVGRGGRNEQFF
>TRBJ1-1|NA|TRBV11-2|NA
TGTGCCAGCAGCCGCTTCGGGGGGGATACTGAAGCTTTCTTT
CASSRFGGDTEAFF
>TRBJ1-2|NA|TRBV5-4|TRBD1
TGTGCCAGCAGCGGCCCGGGACAGGGAATAGGCTACACCTTC
CASSGPGQGIGYTF
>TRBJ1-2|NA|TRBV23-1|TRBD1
TGCGCCACGAAAACCGGACAGGGTGACGGCGGTAGCGGCTACACCTTC
CATKTGQGDGGSGYTF